The 9 T cell receptor beta chains given below trace back to one sample, sequenced in a study of T cell responses to AZD1222 COVID-19 vaccine. The data were produced by immunoSEQ multiplex PCR, yet TCRdb's version contains in-frame clones alone and is incomplete. The sample holds some 130,000 clones, roughly nine tenths seen once. Sequencing was performed on peripheral blood, taken 28 days after the second AZD1222 dose. The receptors originated from an adult who received the AZD1222 COVID-19 vaccine.

This chain uses TRBV7-8 with TRBJ2-1; 13 nucleotides align to TRBD2. The CDR3 consists of 15 residues. Trimming cost V 5 bases and J 6 bases; bases outside gene matches: 4. Germline V CDR1 and CDR2: SGHVS, FQNEAQ. This CDR3 is CASSAWTSGSNEQFF. The DNA of the CDR3 is TGTGCCAGCAGCGCCTGGACTAGCGGGAGCAATGAGCAGTTCTTC.

This sequence joins TRBV2 and TRBJ2-1; maybe TRBD2 (6 bases). Looked up from germline, CDR1 is SNHLY and CDR2 is FYNNEI. CDR3 size: 15 residues. Between the trimmed V and J ends, which lost 6 bases and 4 bases, there was a span of 16 bases. The CDR3 sequence: CASRPSSATYNEQFF. DNA for the CDR3: TGTGCCAGCAGACCTTCTAGCGCCACTTACAATGAGCAGTTCTTC.

This chain connects TRBV10-2 to TRBJ2-7; the D is unclear. The length of the CDR3 is 14 residues. The V gene's germline CDR1 is WSHSY and CDR2 SAAADI. V lost 0 bases and J lost 4, with 10 bases in between. This chain's CDR3 is CASSESRQSYEQYF. The CDR3 nucleotides read TGCGCCAGCAGTGAGTCGAGACAATCTTACGAGCAGTACTTC.

V gene TRBV11-2 combines with J gene TRBJ1-1; 9 bases agree with TRBD1. With 7 bases clipped from V and 10 bases from J, the junction kept 13 bases outside the gene matches. Per the germline V gene, CDR1 is SGHAT and CDR2 is FQNNGV. This CDR3 is 14 amino acids long. CDR3 in DNA: TGTGCCAGCACCTTTCAAATGGGGACAGGGTCAGCTTTCTTT. It is translated as CASTFQMGTGSAFF.

The chain couples TRBV12-3 or TRBV12-4 to TRBJ1-2; TRBD1 matches at 7 bases. This CDR3 is built from 13 residues. V was clipped by 10 bases and J by 2 bases; unmatched bases: 7. The CDR3 DNA follows: TGTGCCAACTCCGAACAGGGGAACTATGGCTACACCTTC. Amino acid sequence: CANSEQGNYGYTF.

The V call is TRBV6-6, the J call TRBJ1-2, with D perhaps matching TRBD1 (5 bases). CDR1 and CDR2 (germline): MNHNY, SVGAGI (reference sequence). The CDR3 is 15 amino acids. V gave up 5 bases and J gave up 5 bases, with 18 bases separating them. In nucleotides, the CDR3 is TGTGCCAGCAGTGAGGGGACCCTCGCATATTATGGCTACACCTTC. Protein sequence: CASSEGTLAYYGYTF.

The chain combines TRBV7-2 with TRBJ2-3; 16 bases match TRBD2. The CDR3 sequence is 18 residues long. Per germline, CDR1 SGHTA and CDR2 FQGNSA. After removal of 5 bases from V and 5 bases from J, the junction contained 10 bases not matched to a gene. The CDR3: CASSRRGLAGGQGDTQYF. The DNA of the CDR3 is TGTGCCAGCAGCAGAAGGGGACTAGCGGGGGGGCAGGGAGATACGCAGTATTTT. The full variable domain, rest sourced from reference TRBV7-2 and TRBJ2-3, is GAGVSQSPSNKVTEKGKDVELRCDPISGHTALYWYRQSLGQGLEFLIYFQGNSAPDKSGLPSDRFSAERTGGSVSTLTIQRTQQEDSAVYLCASSRRGLAGGQGDTQYFGPGTRLTVL.

The chain has TRBV11-2 and TRBJ2-7; TRBD2 might be the D (7 bases). The CDR3 sequence is 15 residues long. The germline V gene encodes CDR1 SGHAT and CDR2 FQNNGV. Between the trimmed V and J ends, which lost 2 bases and 3 bases, there was a span of 14 bases. The CDR3 sequence is CASSLRGGAGYEQYF. The CDR3 DNA reads TGTGCCAGCAGCTTAAGGGGGGGCGCGGGCTACGAGCAGTACTTC.

V usage is TRBV4-3 and J usage is TRBJ2-7; 11 nucleotides line up with TRBD1. Trimming took 1 base from V and 6 from J; bases not matched to a gene: 5. Germline loops: CDR1 LGHNA, CDR2 YSLEER. CDR3 size: 15 residues. CDR3 loop: CASSQAGTGGREQYF. CDR3 in DNA: TGCGCCAGCAGCCAAGCCGGGACAGGGGGTCGCGAGCAGTACTTC.